Listed below are T cell receptor beta chains from one sample, sequenced in a study of cytomegalovirus exposure and HLA in healthy donors. Using immunoSEQ multiplex PCR, the repertoire was profiled, and TCRdb retains in-frame clones only, with some absent. This table holds about 200,000 clones, approximately 80% found once. The sequenced sample consisted of PBMCs. The receptors originated from a man aged 45-65 years in good health and CMV-seronegative. The CDR3 runs from the conserved cysteine through the conserved F or W. Each record gives: clone size, V gene, J gene, CDR3 protein. Part of the rows lack a size; the others show once, few, many or a class for expanded clones.

clone size: -
V gene: TRBV7-3
J gene: TRBJ2-1
CDR3 protein: CASSNSGTRSYNEQFF

clone size: -
V gene: TRBV4-2
J gene: TRBJ2-1
CDR3 protein: CASESPLAGLHNNEQFF

clone size: -
V gene: TRBV27
J gene: TRBJ2-1
CDR3 protein: CASSFPGTAYNEQFF

clone size: -
V gene: TRBV18
J gene: TRBJ2-2
CDR3 protein: CASSPQRTGQAGELFF

clone size: -
V gene: TRBV27
J gene: TRBJ2-3
CDR3 protein: CASSRDPQGGTDTQYF

clone size: -
V gene: TRBV28
J gene: TRBJ2-5
CDR3 protein: CASSLWEDLETQYF

clone size: -
V gene: TRBV28
J gene: TRBJ2-4
CDR3 protein: CASRRPEIQYF

clone size: -
V gene: TRBV2
J gene: TRBJ2-3
CDR3 protein: CASRPKDYKGDTQYF

clone size: -
V gene: TRBV5-4
J gene: -
CDR3 protein: CASSPGTVDYEQYF

clone size: few
V gene: TRBV7-9
J gene: TRBJ2-7
CDR3 protein: CASSKQANSYEQYF

clone size: -
V gene: TRBV6-5
J gene: TRBJ2-7
CDR3 protein: CASRLGLAVGEQYF

clone size: few
V gene: TRBV15
J gene: TRBJ1-5
CDR3 protein: CATSRDRGFNQPQHF

clone size: -
V gene: TRBV4-2
J gene: TRBJ2-1
CDR3 protein: CASSQALAEGYNEQFF

clone size: -
V gene: TRBV4-1
J gene: TRBJ2-1
CDR3 protein: CASSQDPGEGQNEQFF

clone size: few
V gene: TRBV5-6
J gene: TRBJ1-5
CDR3 protein: CASSQQGQPQHF

clone size: once
V gene: TRBV29-1
J gene: TRBJ2-7
CDR3 protein: CSIRGANEQYF

clone size: -
V gene: TRBV30
J gene: TRBJ2-7
CDR3 protein: CACANQAHEQYF

clone size: -
V gene: TRBV27
J gene: TRBJ2-4
CDR3 protein: CASTSRQALAKNIQYF

clone size: once
V gene: TRBV4-2
J gene: TRBJ1-4
CDR3 protein: CASSQVNREWGEKLFF

clone size: -
V gene: TRBV7-2
J gene: TRBJ2-3
CDR3 protein: CASSSLANTQYF

clone size: -
V gene: TRBV12-5
J gene: TRBJ2-6
CDR3 protein: CASGFRRTAYGGANVLTF

clone size: -
V gene: TRBV7-2
J gene: TRBJ1-1
CDR3 protein: CASSLEALSRGNTEAFF

clone size: -
V gene: TRBV11-1
J gene: TRBJ2-7
CDR3 protein: CASSSGQGSYEQYF

clone size: -
V gene: TRBV19
J gene: TRBJ2-7
CDR3 protein: CASSWGPGNYEQYF

clone size: -
V gene: TRBV7-7
J gene: TRBJ2-1
CDR3 protein: CASSYSSGGNNEQFF

clone size: -
V gene: TRBV5-1
J gene: TRBJ2-7
CDR3 protein: CASSLDDSASYEQYF

clone size: few
V gene: TRBV25-1
J gene: TRBJ2-3
CDR3 protein: CASSGRDRGNTDTQYF

clone size: -
V gene: TRBV28
J gene: TRBJ2-7
CDR3 protein: CASSKLLAGVYEQYF

clone size: -
V gene: TRBV6-1
J gene: TRBJ2-1
CDR3 protein: CASSGLAGGSSYNEQFF

clone size: -
V gene: TRBV6-5
J gene: TRBJ1-2
CDR3 protein: CASLGWRDYGYTF

clone size: -
V gene: TRBV10-1
J gene: -
CDR3 protein: CASSGGVSDEQYF

clone size: once
V gene: TRBV7-9
J gene: TRBJ1-1
CDR3 protein: CASSLVNVETEAFF

clone size: once
V gene: TRBV15
J gene: TRBJ2-7
CDR3 protein: CATSRAKGTYYEQYF

clone size: -
V gene: TRBV5-1
J gene: TRBJ2-6
CDR3 protein: CASSLAPGLAGGRSGANVLTF

clone size: few
V gene: TRBV7-9
J gene: TRBJ2-3
CDR3 protein: CSSSLKGQPSTDTQYF

clone size: -
V gene: TRBV28
J gene: TRBJ2-7
CDR3 protein: CATKPDRTYEQYF

clone size: few
V gene: TRBV4-1
J gene: TRBJ1-5
CDR3 protein: CASSQGPGEEYQPQHF

clone size: -
V gene: TRBV2
J gene: TRBJ1-1
CDR3 protein: CASSTDTNTEAFF

clone size: few
V gene: TRBV13
J gene: TRBJ2-3
CDR3 protein: CASSIGVGTDTQYF

clone size: -
V gene: TRBV27
J gene: TRBJ1-5
CDR3 protein: CASNRVRSNQPQHF

clone size: few
V gene: TRBV28
J gene: TRBJ2-3
CDR3 protein: CASSLASFTDTQYF

clone size: -
V gene: TRBV7-8
J gene: TRBJ2-3
CDR3 protein: CASSLASTSGNTDTQYF

clone size: -
V gene: TRBV28
J gene: TRBJ2-1
CDR3 protein: CASSLILAGDNNEQFF